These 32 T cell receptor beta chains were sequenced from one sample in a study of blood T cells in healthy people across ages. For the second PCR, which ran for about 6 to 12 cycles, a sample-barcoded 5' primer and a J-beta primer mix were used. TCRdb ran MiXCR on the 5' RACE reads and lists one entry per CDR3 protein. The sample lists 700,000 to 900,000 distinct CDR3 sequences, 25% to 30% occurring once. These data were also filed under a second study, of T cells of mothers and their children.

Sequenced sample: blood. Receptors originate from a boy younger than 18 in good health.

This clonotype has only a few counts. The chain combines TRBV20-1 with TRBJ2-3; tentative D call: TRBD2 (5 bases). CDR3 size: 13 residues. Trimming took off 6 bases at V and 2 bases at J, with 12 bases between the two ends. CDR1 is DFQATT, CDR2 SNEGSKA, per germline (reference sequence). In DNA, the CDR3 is TGCAGTGCCTCCTCCCGGGACACAGATACGCAGTATTTT. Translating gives CSASSRDTDTQYF.

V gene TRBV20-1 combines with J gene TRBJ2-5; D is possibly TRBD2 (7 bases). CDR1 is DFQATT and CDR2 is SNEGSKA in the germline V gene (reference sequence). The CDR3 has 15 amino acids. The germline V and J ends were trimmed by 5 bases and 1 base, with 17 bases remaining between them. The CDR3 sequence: CSARGAGMAQETQYF. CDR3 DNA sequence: TGCAGTGCTCGGGGGGCGGGAATGGCCCAAGAGACCCAGTACTTC.

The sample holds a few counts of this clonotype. The CDR3 region is CASSPPTAENTGELFF. The CDR3 coding sequence is TGTGCCAGCAGTCCCCCGACGGCCGAGAACACCGGGGAGCTGTTTTTT. This sequence joins TRBV12-3 or TRBV12-4 and TRBJ2-2; D remains ambiguous. V was pared by 5 bases and J by 1 base, with 14 bases between. This CDR3 contains 16 residues.

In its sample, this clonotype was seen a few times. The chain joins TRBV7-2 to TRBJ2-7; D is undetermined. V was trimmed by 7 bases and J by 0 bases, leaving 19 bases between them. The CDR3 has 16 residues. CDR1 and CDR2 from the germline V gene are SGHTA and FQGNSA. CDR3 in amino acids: CASTAGLGWGSYEQYF. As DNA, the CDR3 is TGTGCCAGCACCGCCGGCCTGGGATGGGGCTCCTACGAGCAGTACTTC.

CDR3 coding DNA: TGTGCCAGTAGTTCTCAGGGTGGTGGCAAAAACATTCAGTACTTC. Its translation is CASSSQGGGKNIQYF. The V call is TRBV19, the J call TRBJ2-4; D is perhaps TRBD1 (5 bases). V lost 5 bases and J 3 bases, leaving 14 bases between the germline ends. The CDR3 is 15 residues long. Germline V lookup: CDR1 LNHDA, CDR2 SQIVND (reference sequence). Using reference TRBV19 and TRBJ2-4 for the parts outside the CDR3, the full variable domain is DGGITQSPKYLFRKEGQNVTLSCEQNLNHDAMYWYRQDPGQGLRLIYYSQIVNDFQKGDIAEGYSVSREKKESFPLTVTSAQKNPTAFYLCASSSQGGGKNIQYFGAGTRLSVL.

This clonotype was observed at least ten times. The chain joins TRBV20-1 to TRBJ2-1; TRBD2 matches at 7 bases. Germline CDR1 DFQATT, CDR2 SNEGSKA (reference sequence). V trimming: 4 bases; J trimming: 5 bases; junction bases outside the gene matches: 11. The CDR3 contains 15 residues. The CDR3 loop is CSATNLGGVNNEQFF. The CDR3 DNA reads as TGCAGTGCTACTAACCTGGGGGGGGTAAACAATGAGCAGTTCTTC.

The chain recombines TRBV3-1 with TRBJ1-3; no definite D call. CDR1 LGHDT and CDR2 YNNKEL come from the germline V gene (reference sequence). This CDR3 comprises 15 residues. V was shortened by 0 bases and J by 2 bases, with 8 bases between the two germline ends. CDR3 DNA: TGTGCCAGCAGCCAAGATGGCAGAGCTGGAAACACCATATATTTT. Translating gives CASSQDGRAGNTIYF.

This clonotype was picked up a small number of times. The CDR3 nucleotides read TGTGCCAGCAGCCAGAGACAGGGGGTGTCCTACGAGCAGTACTTC. Its translation: CASSQRQGVSYEQYF. This chain connects TRBV4-2 to TRBJ2-7; 9 nucleotides align to TRBD1. Trimming cost V 3 bases and J 1 base; bases outside gene matches: 4. CDR1 is LGHNA, CDR2 YNFKEQ, per germline. The CDR3 runs 15 residues.

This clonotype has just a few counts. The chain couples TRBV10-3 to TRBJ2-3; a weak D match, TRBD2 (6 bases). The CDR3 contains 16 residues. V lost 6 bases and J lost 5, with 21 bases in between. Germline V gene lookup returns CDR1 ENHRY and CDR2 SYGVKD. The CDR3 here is CAIRPLTSSGRDTQYF. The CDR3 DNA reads TGTGCCATCAGACCTTTGACTAGTTCGGGACGAGATACGCAGTATTTT.

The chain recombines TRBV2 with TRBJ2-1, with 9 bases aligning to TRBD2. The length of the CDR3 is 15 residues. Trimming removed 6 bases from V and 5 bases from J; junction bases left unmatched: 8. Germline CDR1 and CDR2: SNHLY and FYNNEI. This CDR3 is CASRSGTSIDNEQFF. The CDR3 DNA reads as TGTGCCAGCAGGTCCGGGACTAGCATCGACAATGAGCAGTTCTTC.

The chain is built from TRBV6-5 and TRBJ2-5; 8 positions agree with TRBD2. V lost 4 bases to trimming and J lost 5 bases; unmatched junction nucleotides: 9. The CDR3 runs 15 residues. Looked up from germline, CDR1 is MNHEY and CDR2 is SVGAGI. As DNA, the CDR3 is TGTGCCAGCAGTTCTAGTTCGGGGGGGCCTGAGACCCAGTACTTC. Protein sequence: CASSSSSGGPETQYF.

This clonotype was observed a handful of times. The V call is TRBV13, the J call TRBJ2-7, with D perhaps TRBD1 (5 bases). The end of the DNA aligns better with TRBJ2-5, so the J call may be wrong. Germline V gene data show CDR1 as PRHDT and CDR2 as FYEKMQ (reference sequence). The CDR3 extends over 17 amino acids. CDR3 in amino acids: CASSPLPVTEWQETQYF. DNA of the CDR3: TGTGCCAGCAGCCCGCTCCCTGTGACAGAATGGCAGGAGACCCAGTACTTC.

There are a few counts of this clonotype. The CDR3 reads CASSFDRGIYGYTF. For the CDR3, the DNA is TGTGCCAGCAGCTTCGACAGGGGGATCTATGGCTACACCTTC. The chain links TRBV7-2 to TRBJ1-2; 9 bases are a match to TRBD1. Germline V gene data show CDR1 as SGHTA and CDR2 as FQGNSA. The ends lost 3 bases at V and 4 bases at J; junction bases unmatched: 3. This CDR3 region has 14 residues.

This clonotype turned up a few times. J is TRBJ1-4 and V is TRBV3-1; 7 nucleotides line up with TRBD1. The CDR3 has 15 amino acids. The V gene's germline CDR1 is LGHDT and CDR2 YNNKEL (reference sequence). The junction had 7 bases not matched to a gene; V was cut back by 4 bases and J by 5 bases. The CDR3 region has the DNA TGTGCCAGCAGCCCCCGTGGACAGGAAAATGAAAAACTGTTTTTT. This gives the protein CASSPRGQENEKLFF.

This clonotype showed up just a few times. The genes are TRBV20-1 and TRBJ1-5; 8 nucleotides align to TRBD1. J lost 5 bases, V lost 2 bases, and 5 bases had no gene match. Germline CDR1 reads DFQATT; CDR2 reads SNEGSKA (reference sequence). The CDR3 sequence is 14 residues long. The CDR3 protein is CSARSPGGYQPQHF. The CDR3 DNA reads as TGCAGTGCTAGAAGCCCAGGGGGCTATCAGCCCCAGCATTTT.

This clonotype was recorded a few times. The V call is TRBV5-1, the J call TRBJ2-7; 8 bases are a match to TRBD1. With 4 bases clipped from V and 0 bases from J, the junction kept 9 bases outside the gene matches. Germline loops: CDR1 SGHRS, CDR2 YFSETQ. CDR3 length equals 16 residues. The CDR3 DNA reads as TGCGCCAGCAGCCGCTTTGGGGACAGGAGCTCCTACGAGCAGTACTTC. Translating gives CASSRFGDRSSYEQYF. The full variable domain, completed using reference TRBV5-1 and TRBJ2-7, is KAGVTQTPRYLIKTRGQQVTLSCSPISGHRSVSWYQQTPGQGLQFLFEYFSETQRNKGNFPGRFSGRQFSNSRSEMNVSTLELGDSALYLCASSRFGDRSSYEQYFGPGTRLTVT.

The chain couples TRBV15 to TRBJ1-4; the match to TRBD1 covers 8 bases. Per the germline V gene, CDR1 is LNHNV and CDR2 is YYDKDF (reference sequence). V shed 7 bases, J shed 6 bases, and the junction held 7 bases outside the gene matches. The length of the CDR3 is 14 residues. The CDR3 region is CATTPTGVHEKLFF. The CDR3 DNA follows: TGTGCCACCACCCCGACAGGGGTTCATGAAAAACTGTTTTTT.

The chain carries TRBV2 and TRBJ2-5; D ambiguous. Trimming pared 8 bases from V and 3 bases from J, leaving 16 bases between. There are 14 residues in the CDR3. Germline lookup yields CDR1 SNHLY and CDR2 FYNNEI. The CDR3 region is CASSEPGLEETQYF. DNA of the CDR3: TGTGCCAGCTCAGAGCCGGGCCTGGAAGAGACCCAGTACTTC.

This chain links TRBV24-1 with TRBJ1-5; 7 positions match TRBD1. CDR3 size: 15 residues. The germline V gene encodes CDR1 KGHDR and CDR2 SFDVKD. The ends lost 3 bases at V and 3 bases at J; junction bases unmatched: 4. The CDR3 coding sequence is TGTGCCACCAGTGATCCCGGACAGGCCAATCAGCCCCAGCATTTT. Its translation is CATSDPGQANQPQHF.

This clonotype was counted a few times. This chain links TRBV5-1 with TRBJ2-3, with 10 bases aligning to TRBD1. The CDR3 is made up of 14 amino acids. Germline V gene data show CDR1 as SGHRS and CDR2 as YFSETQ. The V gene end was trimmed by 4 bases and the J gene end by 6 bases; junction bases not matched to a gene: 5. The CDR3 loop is CASSVDRGLDTQYF. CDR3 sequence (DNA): TGCGCCAGCAGCGTCGACAGGGGGCTGGATACGCAGTATTTT. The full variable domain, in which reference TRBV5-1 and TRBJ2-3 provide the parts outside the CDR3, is KAGVTQTPRYLIKTRGQQVTLSCSPISGHRSVSWYQQTPGQGLQFLFEYFSETQRNKGNFPGRFSGRQFSNSRSEMNVSTLELGDSALYLCASSVDRGLDTQYFGPGTRLTVL.

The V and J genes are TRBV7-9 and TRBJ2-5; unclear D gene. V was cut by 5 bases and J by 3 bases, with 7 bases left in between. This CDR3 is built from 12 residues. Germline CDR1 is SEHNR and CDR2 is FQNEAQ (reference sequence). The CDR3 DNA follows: TGTGCCAGCAGCCAGATTGAAGAGACCCAGTACTTC. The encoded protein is CASSQIEETQYF.

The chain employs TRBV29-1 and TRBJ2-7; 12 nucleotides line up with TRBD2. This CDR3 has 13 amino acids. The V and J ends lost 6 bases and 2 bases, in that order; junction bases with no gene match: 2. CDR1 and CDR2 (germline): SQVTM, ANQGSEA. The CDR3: CSVGLAGTYEQYF. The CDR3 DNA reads TGCAGCGTAGGACTAGCGGGAACCTACGAGCAGTACTTC.

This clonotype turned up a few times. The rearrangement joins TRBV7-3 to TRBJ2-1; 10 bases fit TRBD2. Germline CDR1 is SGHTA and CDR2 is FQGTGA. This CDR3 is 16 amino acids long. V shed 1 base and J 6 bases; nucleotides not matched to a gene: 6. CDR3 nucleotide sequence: TGTGCCAGCAGCTTAAACCCTAGCGGGGGAGGCAATGAGCAGTTCTTC. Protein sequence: CASSLNPSGGGNEQFF.

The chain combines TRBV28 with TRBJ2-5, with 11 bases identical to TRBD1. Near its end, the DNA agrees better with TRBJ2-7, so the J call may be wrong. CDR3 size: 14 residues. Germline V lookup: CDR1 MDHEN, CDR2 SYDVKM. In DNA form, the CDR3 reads TGTGCCAGCAGTTCGGGACAGGGGGACCACGAGCAGTACTTC. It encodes CASSSGQGDHEQYF.

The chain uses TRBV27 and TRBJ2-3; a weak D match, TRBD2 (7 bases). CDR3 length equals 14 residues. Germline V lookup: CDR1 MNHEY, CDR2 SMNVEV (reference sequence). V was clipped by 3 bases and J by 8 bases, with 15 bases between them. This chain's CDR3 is CASSLKGGWGTQYF. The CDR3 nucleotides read TGTGCCAGCAGTTTGAAGGGGGGGTGGGGTACGCAGTATTTT.

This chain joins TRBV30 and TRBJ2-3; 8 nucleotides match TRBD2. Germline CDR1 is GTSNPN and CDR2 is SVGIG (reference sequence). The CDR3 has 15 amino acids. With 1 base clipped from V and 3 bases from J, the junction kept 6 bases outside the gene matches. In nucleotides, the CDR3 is TGTGCCTGGAGTGCCCGGGGGGGCAGGACAGATACGCAGTATTTT. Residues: CAWSARGGRTDTQYF.

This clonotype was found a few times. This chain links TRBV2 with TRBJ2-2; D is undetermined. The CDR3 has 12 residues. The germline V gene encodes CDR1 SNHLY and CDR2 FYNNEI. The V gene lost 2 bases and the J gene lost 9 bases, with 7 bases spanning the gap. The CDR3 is CASSEMGWELFF. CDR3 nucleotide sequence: TGTGCCAGCAGTGAAATGGGGTGGGAGCTGTTTTTT.

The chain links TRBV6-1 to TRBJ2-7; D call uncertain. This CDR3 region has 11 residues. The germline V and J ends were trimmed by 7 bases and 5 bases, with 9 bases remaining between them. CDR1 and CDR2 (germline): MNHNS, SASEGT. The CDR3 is CASIGFHEQYF. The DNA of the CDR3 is TGTGCCAGCATTGGGTTCCACGAGCAGTACTTC.

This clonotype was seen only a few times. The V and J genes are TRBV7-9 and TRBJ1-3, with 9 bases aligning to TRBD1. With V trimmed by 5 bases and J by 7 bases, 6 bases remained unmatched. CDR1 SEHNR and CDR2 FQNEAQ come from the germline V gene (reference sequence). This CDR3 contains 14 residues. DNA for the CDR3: TGTGCCAGCAGCCGTACAGGGGGCCCGAACACCATATATTTT. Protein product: CASSRTGGPNTIYF.

The CDR3 reads CSARETGSGETQYF. The CDR3 nucleotides read TGCAGTGCTAGAGAGACCGGGAGCGGGGAGACCCAGTACTTC. The chain joins TRBV20-1 to TRBJ2-5, with D perhaps TRBD2 (6 bases). V gave up 0 bases and J gave up 5 bases, with 13 bases separating them. This CDR3 has 14 residues. Germline V gives CDR1 DFQATT, CDR2 SNEGSKA (reference sequence).

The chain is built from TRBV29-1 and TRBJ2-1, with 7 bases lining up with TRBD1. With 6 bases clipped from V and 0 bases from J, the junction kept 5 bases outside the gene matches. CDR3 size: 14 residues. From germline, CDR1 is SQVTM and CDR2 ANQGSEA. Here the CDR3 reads CSVGRGSSYNEQFF. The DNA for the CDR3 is TGCAGCGTGGGCAGGGGGAGCTCCTACAATGAGCAGTTCTTC.

CDR3 sequence: CSAIQGRVGNTIYF. In DNA form, the CDR3 reads TGCAGTGCAATCCAGGGCAGGGTTGGAAACACCATATATTTT. The rearrangement links TRBV20-1 to TRBJ1-3; D is possibly TRBD1 (5 bases). The V end lost 6 bases, the J end lost 3 bases, and 15 bases lay between the germline ends. The germline V gene encodes CDR1 DFQATT and CDR2 SNEGSKA (reference sequence). The CDR3 runs to 14 residues.